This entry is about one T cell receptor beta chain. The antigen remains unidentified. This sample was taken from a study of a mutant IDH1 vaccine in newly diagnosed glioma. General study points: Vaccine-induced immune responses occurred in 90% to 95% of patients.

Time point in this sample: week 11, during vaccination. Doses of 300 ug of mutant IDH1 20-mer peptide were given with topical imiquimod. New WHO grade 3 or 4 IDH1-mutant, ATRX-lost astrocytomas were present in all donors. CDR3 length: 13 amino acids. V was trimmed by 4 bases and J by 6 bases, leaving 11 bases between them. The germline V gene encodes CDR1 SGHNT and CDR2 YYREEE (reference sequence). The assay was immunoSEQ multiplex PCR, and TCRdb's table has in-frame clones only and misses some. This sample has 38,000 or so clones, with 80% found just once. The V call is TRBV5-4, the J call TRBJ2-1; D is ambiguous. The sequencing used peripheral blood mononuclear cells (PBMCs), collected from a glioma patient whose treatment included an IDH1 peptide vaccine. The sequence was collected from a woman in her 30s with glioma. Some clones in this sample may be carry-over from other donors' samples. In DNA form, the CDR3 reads TGTGCCAGCAGCCTCTACCGGGCCAATGAGCAGTTCTTC. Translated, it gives CASSLYRANEQFF.